The 32 T cell receptor beta chains presented below share a single source sample, sequenced in a study of shared clonotypes between healthy human individuals. Clones were sequenced by immunoSEQ multiplex PCR, and TCRdb holds only the in-frame ones, with some missing. The data show millions of clones, just under 95% seen once. Terminally differentiated effector memory CD45RA+ cells were left out of the naive CD8 fraction, which was CD45RO-negative and positively selected for CCR7. The specimen was naive CD8+ T cells sorted from blood. The receptors were sampled from a young man in good health.

The genes are TRBV5-1 and TRBJ2-2; 10 positions match TRBD2. J gave up 0 bases and V 1 base, and 9 bases lay outside the gene matches. CDR1 and CDR2 (germline): SGHRS, YFSETQ. This CDR3 has 19 residues. The DNA of the CDR3 is TGCGCCAGCAGCTTGATAGTAGCGGGAGGATTTCCGAACACCGGGGAGCTGTTTTTT. Encoded protein: CASSLIVAGGFPNTGELFF.

This clone was recorded only once. V gene TRBV12-5 combines with J gene TRBJ2-7, with unresolved D. CDR1 and CDR2 (germline): LGHNT, FRNRAP. Deletions cut 2 bases from V and 5 bases from J, with 4 bases between. This CDR3 region has 11 residues. CDR3 DNA sequence: TGTGCTAGTGGTTTGTTCGACGAGCAGTACTTC. Protein: CASGLFDEQYF.

The rearrangement joins TRBV10-2 to TRBJ1-3; D remains ambiguous. The CDR3 length is 16 residues. From germline, CDR1 is WSHSY and CDR2 SAAADI. Trimming left V 8 bases short and J 0 bases short, with 17 bases between. CDR3 DNA: TGCGCCAGCCTGGATAGACGGATCGGCTCTGGAAACACCATATATTTT. Its translation: CASLDRRIGSGNTIYF.

The J gene is TRBJ2-7, the V gene TRBV13, with D possibly being TRBD1 (5 bases). Germline assignment: CDR1 PRHDT and CDR2 FYEKMQ (reference sequence). V was shortened by 3 bases and J by 2 bases, with 14 bases between the two germline ends. The CDR3 consists of 15 residues. The CDR3 nucleotides are TGTGCCAGCAGCTTCACAGGCGGCGGCCCCTACGAGCAGTACTTC. Protein sequence: CASSFTGGGPYEQYF.

The chain uses TRBV5-1 and TRBJ1-2, with 9 nucleotides matching TRBD1. The junction had 14 bases not matched to a gene; V was cut back by 3 bases and J by 2 bases. CDR1 SGHRS and CDR2 YFSETQ come from the germline V gene. CDR3 length: 18 residues. As DNA, the CDR3 is TGCGCCAGCAGCTCGGATCCGGGACAGGGTTACGTGAACTATGGCTACACCTTC. As protein: CASSSDPGQGYVNYGYTF.

The V gene is TRBV27, the J gene TRBJ1-5, with D unresolved. From germline, CDR1 is MNHEY and CDR2 SMNVEV (reference sequence). Trimming took 5 bases from V and 6 from J, leaving 20 bases between them. The CDR3 sequence is 16 residues long. CDR3 bases: TGTGCCAGCAGTAAAGGTGGTTTGGGTTCGGCTCAGCCCCAGCATTTT. This gives the protein CASSKGGLGSAQPQHF.

V and J are TRBV28 and TRBJ2-1; the match to TRBD1 covers 8 bases. The germline gives CDR1 MDHEN, CDR2 SYDVKM. The V and J ends lost 6 bases and 4 bases, in that order; junction bases with no gene match: 8. This CDR3 has 15 amino acids. CDR3 DNA sequence: TGTGCCAGCAGGATAGACAGGGGTTATTACAATGAGCAGTTCTTC. Its protein product is CASRIDRGYYNEQFF.

The V and J genes are TRBV5-4 and TRBJ1-1; a weak D match, TRBD1 (6 bases). The V end was cut by 2 bases, the J end by 4 bases, with 9 bases between. This CDR3 has 13 amino acids. Germline CDR1 is SGHNT and CDR2 is YYREEE (reference sequence). CDR3 in DNA: TGTGCCAGCAGCTTAACAGGGATCACTGAAGCTTTCTTT. It specifies CASSLTGITEAFF.

The rearrangement uses TRBV10-2 and TRBJ1-2; 8 bases are a match to TRBD1. This CDR3 contains 13 residues. Germline values: CDR1 WSHSY, CDR2 SAAADI. Unmatched junction bases numbered 4, after V lost 6 bases and J lost 4 bases. CDR3 coding DNA: TGCGCCAGCAGCCAGGGGGCGGTCTATGGCTACACCTTC. Translating it yields CASSQGAVYGYTF.

This clone was found a few times. The rearrangement uses TRBV9 and TRBJ1-6; D is ambiguous. The CDR3 is 16 residues long. In germline, CDR1 is SGDLS, CDR2 YYNGEE. The germline V and J ends were trimmed by 3 bases and 8 bases, with 18 bases remaining between them. CDR3 bases: TGTGCCAGCAGCGGCGCTGGATCCCAAAGGGATTCACCCCTCCACTTT. This gives the protein CASSGAGSQRDSPLHF.

This chain joins TRBV28 and TRBJ2-3; tentatively, D is TRBD1 or TRBD2 (5 bases each). The CDR3 has 14 amino acids. With 5 bases removed from V and 3 bases from J, the gap between germline ends came to 12 bases. Germline V CDR1 and CDR2: MDHEN, SYDVKM. This CDR3 is CASSGMGETDTQYF. CDR3 nucleotide sequence: TGTGCCAGCAGTGGAATGGGGGAAACAGATACGCAGTATTTT.

A note on this clone: Additional DNA sequences in this sample encode the identical CDR3. J is TRBJ2-7 and V is TRBV27, with 13 bases fitting TRBD2. The CDR3 is 15 residues long. With V trimmed by 3 bases and J by 2 bases, 1 base remained unmatched. Germline V gene sequence: CDR1 MNHEY, CDR2 SMNVEV (reference sequence). Here the CDR3 reads CASSFGLAGAYEQYF. CDR3 DNA sequence: TGTGCCAGCAGTTTCGGACTAGCGGGAGCCTACGAGCAGTACTTC.

This chain connects TRBV28 to TRBJ2-7, with 7 bases lining up with TRBD1. Germline assignment: CDR1 MDHEN and CDR2 SYDVKM. This CDR3 comprises 14 residues. The V gene end was trimmed by 1 base and the J gene end by 5 bases; junction bases not matched to a gene: 5. The DNA for the CDR3 is TGTGCCAGCAGTTTATTTCTGACAGGGAACGAGCAGTACTTC. Translated: CASSLFLTGNEQYF.

J is TRBJ2-7 and V is TRBV7-2, with TRBD2 matching 15 bases. J gave up 4 bases and V 6 bases, and 7 bases lay outside the gene matches. The CDR3 extends over 16 amino acids. Looked up from germline, CDR1 is SGHTA and CDR2 is FQGNSA. CDR3 in amino acids: CASRPGLAGGLYEQYF. The CDR3 bases are TGTGCCAGCAGACCGGGACTAGCGGGAGGACTATACGAGCAGTACTTC.

This sequence joins TRBV2 and TRBJ1-1; D not resolved. In germline, CDR1 is SNHLY, CDR2 FYNNEI. V lost 7 bases and J lost 1, with 16 bases in between. This CDR3 region has 15 residues. CDR3 sequence reads: CASIGHGMKNTEAFF. The CDR3 nucleotides read TGTGCCAGCATCGGGCACGGAATGAAGAACACTGAAGCTTTCTTT.

V is TRBV28 and J is TRBJ1-2; no firm D call. The CDR3 consists of 14 residues. V gave up 4 bases and J gave up 1 base, with 10 bases separating them. Germline CDR1 MDHEN, CDR2 SYDVKM. As DNA, the CDR3 is TGTGCCAGCAGTTATGAACAGTATAACTATGGCTACACCTTC. Protein sequence: CASSYEQYNYGYTF.

The chain couples TRBV6-5 to TRBJ2-7; 11 bases are shared with TRBD2. V shed 2 bases and J 5 bases; nucleotides not matched to a gene: 5. The germline V gene has CDR1 MNHEY and CDR2 SVGAGI. The CDR3 sequence is 15 residues long. The CDR3 DNA sequence: TGTGCCAGCAGTTACAGCATTAGCGGGAGGGACGAGCAGTACTTC. Amino acid sequence: CASSYSISGRDEQYF.

The rearrangement uses TRBV7-9 and TRBJ2-7; maybe TRBD2 (6 bases). Germline V gene data show CDR1 as SEHNR and CDR2 as FQNEAQ (reference sequence). CDR3 length: 13 amino acids. Trimming shortened V by 10 bases and J by 6 bases, and 19 bases separated the two germline ends. CDR3 nucleotides: TGTGCCACCGGCCAGGGAGGAACTTTCGAGCAGTACTTC. Protein sequence: CATGQGGTFEQYF.

The gene calls are TRBV27 and TRBJ2-1, with 8 bases fitting TRBD2. V lost 4 bases, J lost 6 bases, and 8 bases stayed unmatched. The CDR3 sequence is 15 residues long. Germline-derived CDR1 and CDR2 are MNHEY and SMNVEV (reference sequence). The CDR3 region is CASSSPSGPLNEQFF. The DNA of the CDR3 is TGTGCCAGCAGTTCCCCTAGCGGGCCCCTCAATGAGCAGTTCTTC.

This chain connects TRBV19 to TRBJ2-1, with TRBD2 matching 9 bases. V lost 1 base, J lost 4 bases, and 2 bases stayed unmatched. Germline CDR1 reads LNHDA; CDR2 reads SQIVND (reference sequence). The CDR3 has 15 amino acids. The DNA of the CDR3 is TGTGCCAGTAGTATAGTAGCGGGGGAATACAATGAGCAGTTCTTC. It is translated as CASSIVAGEYNEQFF.

The genes are TRBV28 and TRBJ2-7, with a tentative D call TRBD2 (5 bases). This CDR3 has 14 residues. The germline gives CDR1 MDHEN, CDR2 SYDVKM. The V gene lost 2 bases and the J gene lost 5 bases, with 13 bases spanning the gap. The CDR3 coding sequence is TGTGCCAGCAGTTTACTAGGGAGCGGCGACGAGCAGTACTTC. Amino acid sequence: CASSLLGSGDEQYF. The full variable domain, with the rest looked up from reference TRBV28 and TRBJ2-7, is DVKVTQSSRYLVKRTGEKVFLECVQDMDHENMFWYRQDPGLGLRLIYFSYDVKMKEKGDIPEGYSVSREKKERFSLILESASTNQTSMYLCASSLLGSGDEQYFGPGTRLTVT.

This chain links TRBV11-2 with TRBJ2-6; D not resolved. The CDR3 runs 15 residues. CDR1 is SGHAT and CDR2 is FQNNGV in the germline V gene. V lost 5 bases and J 0 bases, leaving 8 bases between the germline ends. CDR3 DNA sequence: TGTGCCAGCAGCCTCTTCTTCTCTGGGGCCAACGTCCTGACTTTC. Residues: CASSLFFSGANVLTF.

This clone was counted a single time. Different DNA sequences within this sample yield the same CDR3. The V gene is TRBV30, the J gene TRBJ2-3, with TRBD2 as a possible D gene (6 bases). The CDR3 runs 15 residues. Trimming took 4 bases from V and 0 from J, leaving 14 bases between them. Germline V gene lookup returns CDR1 GTSNPN and CDR2 SVGIG (reference sequence). CDR3 sequence (DNA): TGTGCCTGGAATCTTGGAGGGACTAGCACAGATACGCAGTATTTT. Protein: CAWNLGGTSTDTQYF. The full variable domain, completed using reference TRBV30 and TRBJ2-3, is SQTIHQWPATLVQPVGSPLSLECTVEGTSNPNLYWYRQAAGRGLQLLFYSVGIGQISSEVPQNLSASRPQDRQFILSSKKLLLSDSGFYLCAWNLGGTSTDTQYFGPGTRLTVL.

The chain couples TRBV7-9 to TRBJ2-7, with D perhaps matching TRBD1 (6 bases). The V end lost 2 bases, the J end lost 0 bases, and 11 bases lay between the germline ends. The V gene's germline CDR1 is SEHNR and CDR2 FQNEAQ (reference sequence). This CDR3 is built from 15 residues. CDR3 bases: TGTGCCAGCAGCTTAAGTCGGGACATCTCCTACGAGCAGTACTTC. Its translation is CASSLSRDISYEQYF. Complete variable domain (other parts from reference TRBV7-9 and TRBJ2-7): DTGVSQNPRHKITKRGQNVTFRCDPISEHNRLYWYRQTLGQGPEFLTYFQNEAQLEKSRLLSDRFSAERPKGSFSTLEIQRTEQGDSAMYLCASSLSRDISYEQYFGPGTRLTVT.

This clone was found a few times. This chain links TRBV2 with TRBJ2-1; 8 positions match TRBD2. This CDR3 contains 16 residues. Per the germline V gene, CDR1 is SNHLY and CDR2 is FYNNEI. Germline trimming cut 3 bases from V and 8 bases from J; bases unmatched to any gene: 12. For the CDR3, the DNA is TGTGCCAGCAGTGAGTGGCGACTAGCGAGTACGTATGAGCAGTTCTTC. Amino acids: CASSEWRLASTYEQFF. Full variable domain (remainder filled in from reference TRBV2 and TRBJ2-1): EPEVTQTPSHQVTQMGQEVILRCVPISNHLYFYWYRQILGQKVEFLVSFYNNEISEKSEIFDDQFSVERPDGSNFTLKIRSTKLEDSAMYFCASSEWRLASTYEQFFGPGTRLTVL.

V is TRBV27 and J is TRBJ1-1; D gene uncertain. Germline lookup yields CDR1 MNHEY and CDR2 SMNVEV (reference sequence). Trimming left V 5 bases short and J 0 bases short, with 10 bases between. CDR3 length: 14 residues. Here the CDR3 DNA reads TGTGCCAGCAGTGGAGACACTTTGAACACTGAAGCTTTCTTT. This codes for CASSGDTLNTEAFF.

The gene calls are TRBV9 and TRBJ2-7; no firm D call. The CDR3 has 15 residues. Germline loops: CDR1 SGDLS, CDR2 YYNGEE. The ends were cut back, 0 bases at V and 3 bases at J, with 13 bases in the middle. CDR3 amino acids: CASSVGDVVVYEQYF. In nucleotides, the CDR3 is TGTGCCAGCAGCGTAGGCGACGTCGTTGTCTACGAGCAGTACTTC.

The chain uses TRBV27 and TRBJ1-2; TRBD1 matches at 10 bases. Trimming cost V 3 bases and J 3 bases; bases outside gene matches: 4. In germline, CDR1 is MNHEY, CDR2 SMNVEV (reference sequence). The CDR3 extends over 15 amino acids. CDR3 residues: CASSLTGGQDYGYTF. In DNA, the CDR3 is TGTGCCAGCAGTTTGACAGGGGGCCAGGACTATGGCTACACCTTC.

The chain couples TRBV5-6 to TRBJ2-2; D possibly corresponds to TRBD1 (5 bases). Germline CDR1 SGHDT, CDR2 YYEEEE. The length of the CDR3 is 12 residues. V was shortened by 1 base and J by 7 bases, with 5 bases between the two germline ends. The CDR3 region has the DNA TGTGCCAGCAGCTTGACAGGCGGGGAGCTGTTTTTT. Translation gives CASSLTGGELFF.

The rearrangement joins TRBV5-4 to TRBJ1-4; 7 bases agree with TRBD1. The length of the CDR3 is 15 residues. Germline V gene sequence: CDR1 SGHNT, CDR2 YYREEE (reference sequence). The J segment lost 1 base and the V segment lost 3 bases, leaving 3 bases of the junction unmatched. CDR3 sequence: CASSYTGETNEKLFF. Written as DNA, the CDR3 is TGTGCCAGCAGCTACACAGGGGAAACTAATGAAAAACTGTTTTTT.

This clone was detected once. The gene calls are TRBV25-1 and TRBJ1-1, with D hard to call. V gave up 1 base and J gave up 2 bases, with 11 bases separating them. CDR3 length: 15 amino acids. Germline V gives CDR1 MGHDK, CDR2 SYGVNS. CDR3 DNA sequence: TGTGCCAGCAGTGAATGGTTGTGGATAAACACTGAAGCTTTCTTT. Amino acids: CASSEWLWINTEAFF.

This sequence joins TRBV13 and TRBJ2-7; weak D call: TRBD2 (7 bases). The germline V and J ends were trimmed by 5 bases and 5 bases, with 10 bases remaining between them. Germline lookup yields CDR1 PRHDT and CDR2 FYEKMQ (reference sequence). The CDR3 is made up of 12 amino acids. The CDR3 loop is CASSGGANEQYF. The CDR3 DNA reads TGTGCCAGCAGCGGGGGGGCTAACGAGCAGTACTTC.